Here is one TCR beta chain with its context. This receptor's antigen is unknown. There are no base qualities to consult, and no much larger clone falls within one base. TCR CDR3 regions were amplified from genomic DNA by multiplex PCR using the deep immunoSEQ assay. Extracted genomic DNA from each cell subset was distributed evenly across all wells of several immunoSEQ 96-well plates, and each plate was treated as a replicate. For sorted subsets, each replicate PCR was loaded with about 0.2 ug genomic DNA, equivalent to 30,000 to 35,000 T cell genomes. The purified libraries were quantified using a Qubit 3.0 fluorometer, sized with a Bioanalyzer 2100, and then quantified again using the KAPA Library Quantification kit. Each immunoSEQ 96-well plate was sequenced on its own single-read 150-cycle Illumina NextSeq 550 flow cell. Concerning the study's data processing: Because the immunoSEQ output included only junctional sequences and no quality scores, the filtering could not be the same as the filtering used for full-length reads. To assign V/J genes and CDR3, sequences were annotated using PyIR, a Python wrapper for IgBLAST v1.9, with IMGT germline references. Reads with weak V/J assignments (E-value above 1e-6), missing CDR3, stop codons, out-of-frame junctions, or ambiguous translated residues were removed. V3J clonotypes were defined by identical inferred V gene, J gene, and CDR3 amino acid sequence. To compute the percentage overlap between repertoires, the number of shared unique clonotypes was divided by the size of the smaller repertoire. RTK rarefaction, the Chao1 estimator, and Recon v2.1 estimates of unobserved clonotypes were used to assess repertoire richness. Generation probabilities were computed with OLGA for all TCRbeta clonotypes obtained by the gDNA method from several donors. Here the immuneACCESS table is served through TCRdb, limited to in-frame sequences with V and J called. Missing clones are a known gap in these copies; in checked studies unresolved V genes cover under half, and the rest lacks a known reason. That table furnishes V, J and clone size, whereas the DNA furnished D and trimming. The sample has about 2.3 million clones on record, approximately 95% of them singletons. Of the sample, 0.35% to 0.5% is held by the ten largest clones.

The data derive from a study of shared clonotypes between healthy human individuals (TCRdb year 2020). For the study in its entirety: The cohort comprised a couple of women and three men aged 18 to 49 years. To increase sequencing depth and limit assay-specific biases, TCR repertoire library preparation and sequencing were carried out by different laboratories using diverse techniques. Per donor, leukapheresis produced somewhere between about 0.94 and 9 billion PBMCs. To estimate repertoire size and how much clonotypes are shared between individuals, the study performed deep sequencing of blood TCR repertoires from about 5 healthy adults. For each donor, CD4 naive and CD4 memory were each run on three plates, CD8 naive on two plates, and CD8 memory on one plate.

CDR1 and CDR2 (SSHAT, FNYEAQ) derive from the germline V gene (reference sequence). Taken from cysteine to phenylalanine, the CDR3 has 13 residues. Of the read, only the CDR3 DNA is kept; its 39 bases are in frame from base 1. V and J are truncated by 1 base and 7 bases respectively, leaving an intervening sequence of 11 bases. Results the study describes overall, beyond this receptor: Naive subsets generally had larger estimated clonotype richness than memory subsets did. When a few donors were compared, the shared fraction of clonotypes was roughly 4.8% for naive CD4, 3.5% to 4% for naive CD8, 2% to 2.5% for memory CD4, and 0.35% to 0.4% for memory CD8. Higher generation probabilities were observed for clonotypes shared by all four sorted-subset donors than for non-shared clonotypes. Incomplete sequencing was indicated by rarefaction of sorted-subset datasets, despite the large sequencing depth. Sampling was restricted to blood, and TCR repertoires in tissues likely differ from the TCR repertoires found in blood. Pairwise subsampling indicated that sequencing depth was expected to affect the degree of clonotype sharing among donors. The small number of donors limited the genetic and exposure-history diversity represented.

Donors were healthy HIV-negative adults with no recently reported acute infections or vaccinations. Only Caucasian adults living in Nashville, Tennessee, USA were represented among the donors. Magnetic negative selection was used to enrich CD4+ T cells, after which naive cells were positively selected on CD45RA and the negative fraction became the memory subset. Blood was obtained by leukapheresis, after which PBMCs were separated by Ficoll-Histopaque density gradient centrifugation and cryopreserved in liquid nitrogen vapor phase. Purity and quantity of every magnetically sorted T cell population were checked by analytical flow cytometry. Genomic DNA was isolated from every sorted fraction and measured by UV absorbance on a Nanodrop 2000c.

This TCR derives from a man in his late teens or twenties in good health. Some clones in this sample may be carry-over from other donors' samples. The sample taken for sequencing was naive CD4+ T cells from PBMCs. The cell subset or site label of this sample denotes: CD45RA+ positively selected. The rearranged segments are TRBV7-7 and TRBJ2-7; TRBD2 could be the D gene, as 5 bases match. The nucleotides read TGTGCCAGCAGCTTAGAGGAGGCGGGTGAGCAGTACTTC. Its protein product is CASSLEEAGEQYF.